Listed below are T cell receptor beta chains from one sample, sequenced in a study of CD8+CD57+ T cells in acquired aplastic anemia. TCRdb re-derived calls from the reads in MiXCR, one entry per CDR3 protein. The repertoire includes some 170,000 distinct CDR3 sequences, around 40% of them detected once, and 0.8% to 1.1% sits in the top ten. Sequencing was carried out using sorted CD4+, CD8+, or CD8+CD57+ T cells (not recorded which) from PBMCs. These TCRs come from a human donor in good health. CDR3s leave out the opening cysteine and the closing phenylalanine or tryptophan.

j_call: TRBJ2-2; v_call: TRBV7-3; cdr3_aa: ASSFGGSGTRELF
j_call: TRBJ1-2; v_call: TRBV6-5; cdr3_aa: ASSNAGAYGYT
j_call: TRBJ2-3; v_call: TRBV7-9; cdr3_aa: ASSLTAGTQY
j_call: TRBJ1-2; v_call: TRBV9; cdr3_aa: ASSARQGGYGYT
j_call: TRBJ2-7; v_call: TRBV6-5; cdr3_aa: ASSYYLLAVGYKQY
j_call: TRBJ1-2; v_call: TRBV2; cdr3_aa: ASTDRGIIYGYT
j_call: TRBJ2-3; v_call: TRBV7-2; cdr3_aa: ASSPRLAGGSTDTQY
j_call: TRBJ2-3; v_call: TRBV29-1; cdr3_aa: SVTRQGAGTDTQY
j_call: TRBJ2-1; v_call: TRBV3-1; cdr3_aa: ASSRTYNEQF
j_call: TRBJ2-4; v_call: TRBV20-1; cdr3_aa: SARSGSKAKNIQY
j_call: TRBJ1-5; v_call: TRBV27; cdr3_aa: ASSLSKGAGQPQH
j_call: TRBJ1-1; v_call: TRBV30; cdr3_aa: AWSVPQGRSTEAF
j_call: TRBJ1-1; v_call: TRBV29-1; cdr3_aa: SVEVKGRYTEAF
j_call: TRBJ1-1; v_call: TRBV24-1; cdr3_aa: ATRFGQGDTEAF
j_call: TRBJ2-1; v_call: TRBV19; cdr3_aa: ASSPGLAGYNEQF
j_call: TRBJ1-1; v_call: TRBV10-1; cdr3_aa: ASSESTGGYTEAF
j_call: TRBJ2-1; v_call: TRBV7-8; cdr3_aa: ASSLSSGSYNEQF
j_call: TRBJ2-3; v_call: TRBV4-2; cdr3_aa: ASSHPDRAPSTDTQY
j_call: TRBJ1-2; v_call: TRBV9; cdr3_aa: ASSEGEKEYFDYGYT
j_call: TRBJ2-1; v_call: TRBV28; cdr3_aa: ASRSSGRAYNEQF
j_call: TRBJ1-2; v_call: TRBV30; cdr3_aa: AWSDSSNYGYT
j_call: TRBJ2-1; v_call: TRBV6-6; cdr3_aa: ASSYRTGYNEQF
j_call: TRBJ1-1; v_call: TRBV10-3; cdr3_aa: ASEGQMNTEAF
j_call: TRBJ2-7; v_call: TRBV25-1; cdr3_aa: ASGGQESYEQY
j_call: TRBJ2-7; v_call: TRBV29-1; cdr3_aa: SVEGYSYEQY
j_call: TRBJ1-1; v_call: TRBV15; cdr3_aa: ATSRDTEAF
j_call: TRBJ1-1; v_call: TRBV10-3; cdr3_aa: AISESREMVTEAF
j_call: TRBJ2-3; v_call: TRBV24-1; cdr3_aa: ATSEQGPDTQY
j_call: TRBJ1-3; v_call: TRBV6-5; cdr3_aa: ASSFKGLRGNTIY
j_call: TRBJ1-3; v_call: TRBV25-1; cdr3_aa: ASSDSGRGSGNTIY
j_call: TRBJ2-5; v_call: TRBV2; cdr3_aa: ASNRGLREGETQY
j_call: TRBJ1-4; v_call: TRBV19; cdr3_aa: ASSTGTGSAANEKLF
j_call: TRBJ2-5; v_call: TRBV6-6; cdr3_aa: ASSYMEETQY
j_call: TRBJ2-1; v_call: TRBV19; cdr3_aa: ASSTTGIGLGEF
j_call: TRBJ1-6; v_call: TRBV29-1; cdr3_aa: SVEIKGQGGSPLH
j_call: TRBJ2-7; v_call: TRBV28; cdr3_aa: ASSHLPYEQY
j_call: TRBJ1-1; v_call: TRBV18; cdr3_aa: ASSPLWNTEAF
j_call: TRBJ2-7; v_call: TRBV3-1; cdr3_aa: ASSQGGQGHYEQY
j_call: TRBJ1-5; v_call: TRBV2; cdr3_aa: ASTRQGGSNQPQH
j_call: TRBJ1-4; v_call: TRBV2; cdr3_aa: ASSEVSVNEKLF
j_call: TRBJ2-7; v_call: TRBV11-2; cdr3_aa: ASSLVGPLAPTGEQY
j_call: TRBJ1-2; v_call: TRBV5-5; cdr3_aa: ASSPTTLANYGYT
j_call: TRBJ2-7; v_call: TRBV20-1; cdr3_aa: SARKAGGTYEQY
j_call: TRBJ2-2; v_call: TRBV19; cdr3_aa: ASSIGTTDTGELF
j_call: TRBJ1-6; v_call: TRBV7-2; cdr3_aa: ASTSYRRPGSPLH
j_call: TRBJ2-1; v_call: TRBV7-6; cdr3_aa: ASSCSLARYNEQF
j_call: TRBJ2-5; v_call: TRBV7-2; cdr3_aa: ASSENRDKPQY
j_call: TRBJ2-6; v_call: TRBV5-4; cdr3_aa: ASSFAETGGGAPGANVLT
j_call: TRBJ2-3; v_call: TRBV5-1; cdr3_aa: ASRRQGTQY
j_call: TRBJ2-7; v_call: TRBV2; cdr3_aa: ASSGLAGEAGNEQY
j_call: TRBJ1-6; v_call: TRBV6-1; cdr3_aa: ASSAAGGVSPLH
j_call: TRBJ2-7; v_call: TRBV29-1; cdr3_aa: SVERGPSEQY
j_call: TRBJ1-1; v_call: TRBV4-3; cdr3_aa: ASSQDRRDTEAF
j_call: TRBJ2-5; v_call: TRBV6-2/TRBV6-3; cdr3_aa: ASSWRITQETQY
j_call: TRBJ2-3; v_call: TRBV7-9; cdr3_aa: ASKNFTDTQY
j_call: TRBJ1-4; v_call: TRBV5-1; cdr3_aa: ASSIFTPGQGMFDNEKLF
j_call: TRBJ1-1; v_call: TRBV15; cdr3_aa: ATSIQRGTEAF